This TCR beta chain was sequenced during a study of early T cells in non-severe SARS-CoV-2 infection. This clonotype has more than one count but fewer than ten. Looked up from germline, CDR1 is SEHNR and CDR2 is FQNEAQ (reference sequence). The CDR3 sequence is 13 residues long. Trimming took 8 bases from V and 3 from J, leaving 10 bases between them. TCRdb reprocessed the 5' RACE reads with MiXCR, giving one entry per CDR3 protein. This table holds roughly 70,000 distinct CDR3 sequences, roughly 18% found once. The rearrangement uses TRBV7-9 and TRBJ1-4; a possible D gene is TRBD1 (5 bases). This material consisted of whole blood, taken at baseline. The clonotype comes from an adult who was a healthcare worker with PCR-confirmed SARS-CoV-2 infection or an uninfected control (not recorded which). The CDR3 here is CASQTDSNEKLFF. The CDR3 DNA follows: TGTGCCAGCCAGACAGATTCTAATGAAAAACTGTTTTTT.